Sequencing of this T cell receptor beta chain was carried out in a study of blood T cells in healthy people across ages. The use of a sample-barcoded 5' primer and a J-beta primer mix characterized a second PCR of about 7 to 12 cycles. TCRdb ran MiXCR on the 5' RACE reads and lists one entry per CDR3 protein. The sample holds approximately 830,000 distinct CDR3 sequences; approximately 59% are singletons and the top ten take about a quarter. Study-wide findings and caveats: It was the long-lived donors that had more naive CD4+ cells and higher diversity than aged donors.

The CDR3 loop spans 18 amino acids. CDR1 is DFQATT, CDR2 SNEGSKA, per germline (reference sequence). PBMCs numbering at least 6.5 million were isolated per sample. Comment on this clonotype: Antigen: not known.

Sequenced sample: blood. The sequence came from a man aged 25-45 years in good health. The V gene is TRBV20-1, the J gene TRBJ2-5, with 12 bases lining up with TRBD1. The end of the DNA is better explained by TRBJ2-7, so the J call may be wrong. The CDR3 reads CSARGGTGGLRGVYEQYF. The CDR3, as DNA: TGCAGTGCTAGAGGCGGGACAGGGGGCTTAAGGGGGGTCTACGAGCAGTACTTC.